One sample yielded the 3 T cell receptor beta chains listed below, sequenced in a study of shared clonotypes between healthy human individuals (dated by TCRdb to the early 2020s). Library preparation was by the immunoSEQ multiplex PCR assay. The clones in this table, taken by TCRdb from immuneACCESS, are in-frame only. Not every clone is retained; where verified, under half of the shortfall comes from an unresolved V gene, and the cause of the rest is unknown. The sample data list some 2.1 million clones, and roughly 95% of these were observed just once. About 1.1% of the sample goes to the ten largest clones. CD8 naive samples were obtained by positive selection for CCR7 among CD45RO-negative cells, yielding a CD45RA+CCR7+ population from which TemRA cells were excluded. The sequenced material came from naive CD8+ T cells sorted from blood. The cell subset or site label corresponds to: CD45RA+CCR7+. The receptor source for this set is a man aged 18 to 30 in good health.

The V call is TRBV5-1, the J call TRBJ2-7; D unresolved. Trimming took 5 bases from V and 2 from J, leaving 8 bases between them. The CDR3 runs 12 residues. In germline, CDR1 is SGHRS, CDR2 YFSETQ. The CDR3 DNA reads as TGCGCCAGCAGGGACGTTGCCTACGAGCAGTACTTC. It codes for CASRDVAYEQYF.

The chain joins TRBV19 to TRBJ2-2; D is possibly TRBD2 (7 bases). The CDR3 extends over 16 amino acids. Trimming left V 3 bases short and J 4 bases short, with 15 bases between. CDR1 and CDR2 from the germline V gene are LNHDA and SQIVND (reference sequence). CDR3 protein: CASSIPAGAFTGELFF. CDR3 bases: TGTGCCAGTAGTATCCCCGCGGGGGCCTTCACCGGGGAGCTGTTTTTT. The full variable domain, with the rest looked up from reference TRBV19 and TRBJ2-2, is DGGITQSPKYLFRKEGQNVTLSCEQNLNHDAMYWYRQDPGQGLRLIYYSQIVNDFQKGDIAEGYSVSREKKESFPLTVTSAQKNPTAFYLCASSIPAGAFTGELFFGEGSRLTVL.

The V and J genes are TRBV15 and TRBJ2-3, with TRBD2 matching 11 bases. CDR3 length: 16 residues. V was clipped by 5 bases and J by 4 bases; unmatched bases: 8. The V gene's germline CDR1 is LNHNV and CDR2 YYDKDF (reference sequence). CDR3 DNA: TGTGCCACCAGCGGGAAAACTAGCGGGAGCCCAGATACGCAGTATTTT. Protein product: CATSGKTSGSPDTQYF.